This T cell receptor beta chain is drawn from a study of blood T cell repertoires in COVID-19. The data were produced by immunoSEQ multiplex PCR, yet TCRdb's version contains in-frame clones alone and is incomplete. The table lists 25,000 to 35,000 clones, 55% to 75% of them singletons. This CDR3 has 16 residues. The germline V gene has CDR1 LGHDT and CDR2 YNNKEL (reference sequence). V was pared by 5 bases and J by 5 bases, with 7 bases of the junction left unmatched. The chain uses TRBV3-1 (or the pseudogene TRBV3-2) and TRBJ1-6; the match to TRBD1 covers 9 bases. The source is a boy younger than 10 with active or convalescent COVID-19. The specimen sequenced was peripheral blood. CDR3 in amino acids: CASSNRGQGNNSPLHF. CDR3 nucleotides: TGTGCCAGCAGCAATCGGGGACAGGGAAATAATTCACCCCTCCACTTT.